This is a list of T cell receptor beta chains from one sample in a study of blood T cell repertoires in COVID-19. Generated by immunoSEQ multiplex PCR, the TCRdb table keeps only in-frame clones and is missing some. Of some 260,000 clones listed, around 80% are singletons. The sequencing input was PBMCs or T cells enriched from blood (not recorded which). The receptors were gathered from a man under 40 with acute COVID-19. Both conserved end residues are part of each CDR3. A D gene is named only where the DNA matches it firmly. Clone size is stated in some rows and not others, as once, few, many or a class when expanded.

TRBV11-3	TRBJ2-1	TRBD2	-	CASSSGGGAFDEQFF	TGTGCCAGCAGCTCGGGCGGGGGGGCCTTCGATGAGCAGTTCTTC
TRBV7-8	TRBJ2-2	TRBD2	-	CASSLFAPGGGARGELFF	TGTGCCAGCAGCTTATTTGCCCCAGGCGGGGGGGCCCGAGGGGAGCTGTTTTTT
TRBV9	TRBJ2-2	-	few	CASRRDSSGELFF	TGTGCCAGCAGAAGGGACTCTTCTGGGGAGCTGTTTTTT
TRBV24-1	TRBJ2-1	-	-	CATSDTYRDSNEQFF	TGTGCCACCAGTGATACCTACCGAGATTCAAATGAGCAGTTCTTC
TRBV11-2	TRBJ2-5	-	-	CASPSLGPNQETQYF	TGTGCCAGCCCTAGCTTAGGGCCGAACCAAGAGACCCAGTACTTC
TRBV2	TRBJ1-2	TRBD1	-	CASSGVQGDYGYTF	TGTGCCAGCAGTGGAGTGCAGGGGGACTATGGCTACACCTTC
TRBV5-1	TRBJ2-1	-	-	CASSPRGRTEENEQFF	TGTGCCAGCAGCCCGAGGGGCAGGACAGAAGAAAATGAGCAGTTCTTC
TRBV27	TRBJ1-2	-	-	CASSPYTGNYGYTF	TGTGCCAGCAGTCCGTATACAGGAAACTATGGCTACACCTTC
TRBV2	TRBJ2-1	TRBD2	-	CASSEASLAGSSYNEQFF	TGTGCCAGCAGTGAAGCGTCACTAGCGGGTAGCTCCTACAATGAGCAGTTCTTC
TRBV11-2	TRBJ2-1	-	once	CASSLQRTNEQFF	TGTGCCAGCAGCCTACAGAGAACCAATGAGCAGTTCTTC
TRBV24-1	TRBJ2-1	TRBD2	-	CATSDRLSGSSYNEQFF	TGTGCCACCAGTGACCGACTCAGCGGGAGCTCCTACAATGAGCAGTTCTTC
TRBV5-1	TRBJ1-2	TRBD1	-	CASSLRQGPNYGYTF	TGCGCCAGCAGCTTACGACAGGGTCCTAACTATGGCTACACCTTC
TRBV19	TRBJ1-5	TRBD1	-	CASGDRKYQPQHF	TGTGCCAGTGGGGACAGGAAGTATCAGCCCCAGCATTTT
TRBV7-9	TRBJ1-5	-	-	CASSLEQVGSNQPQHF	TGTGCCAGCAGCTTAGAACAGGTTGGAAGCAATCAGCCCCAGCATTTT
TRBV7-2	TRBJ2-5	-	-	CASSLKPLSETQYF	TGTGCCAGCAGCTTAAAGCCGTTATCGGAGACCCAGTACTTC
TRBV19	TRBJ1-2	TRBD1	once	CASSPSTGDNYGYTF	TGTGCCAGTAGTCCCTCGACAGGGGATAACTATGGCTACACCTTC
TRBV2	TRBJ1-5	-	-	CASSREDSSNQPQHF	TGTGCCAGCAGCCGCGAGGACAGTTCCAATCAGCCCCAGCATTTT
TRBV6-4	TRBJ2-1	TRBD2	-	CASSDTSEDNEQFF	TGTGCCAGCAGTGATACTAGCGAGGACAATGAGCAGTTCTTC
TRBV7-9	TRBJ2-5	TRBD2	many	CASSSFGGKETQYF	TGTGCCAGCAGCTCCTTCGGGGGGAAAGAGACCCAGTACTTC
TRBV6-5	TRBJ1-2	-	once	CATRGEGLNYGYTF	TGTGCCACCCGGGGCGAGGGACTAAACTATGGCTACACCTTC
TRBV19	TRBJ1-4	-	few	CASSVREGEKLFF	TGTGCCAGTAGTGTCAGGGAGGGGGAAAAACTGTTTTTT
TRBV6-1	TRBJ2-3	-	-	CASSEETGSTDTQYF	TGTGCCAGCAGTGAAGAGACGGGTAGCACAGATACGCAGTATTTT
TRBV3-1/TRBV3-2	TRBJ2-5	TRBD2	few	CASSKRTSGGETQYF	TGTGCCAGCAGCAAACGGACTAGCGGGGGAGAGACCCAGTACTTC
TRBV15	TRBJ2-2	-	-	CATSRSPKGTGELFF	TGTGCCACCAGCAGGTCCCCGAAGGGGACCGGGGAGCTGTTTTTT
TRBV6-5	TRBJ1-2	TRBD1	few	CASSYREGGVGYTF	TGTGCCAGCAGTTACCGCGAAGGGGGCGTTGGCTACACCTTC
TRBV5-1	TRBJ2-3	-	-	CASSSLQESTDTQYF	TGCGCCAGCAGCTCTTTACAGGAGAGCACAGATACGCAGTATTTT
TRBV5-1	TRBJ1-1	-	-	CASSPLGGLNTEAFF	TGTGCCAGCAGCCCCCTAGGTGGTCTGAACACTGAAGCTTTCTTT
TRBV7-2	TRBJ2-2	TRBD2	-	CASDRSGSRIGGELFF	TGTGCCAGCGATAGGAGCGGGAGTAGAATTGGCGGGGAGCTGTTTTTT
TRBV29-1	TRBJ2-1	-	once	CSVGPNEQFF	TGCAGCGTCGGTCCCAATGAGCAGTTCTTC
TRBV21-1	TRBJ1-5	-	-	CASSKDWKSRDCQPQHF	TGTGCCAGCAGCAAAGACTGGAAGAGTAGGGACTGCCAGCCCCAGCATTTT
TRBV11-3	TRBJ2-1	TRBD1	-	CASSLRQGYNEQFF	TGTGCCAGCAGCTTAAGACAGGGCTACAATGAGCAGTTCTTC
TRBV18	TRBJ2-1	TRBD2	-	CASSTLGGTSGSSYNEQFF	TGTGCCAGCTCTACCCTCGGCGGGACTAGCGGGAGTTCCTACAATGAGCAGTTCTTC
TRBV25-1	TRBJ1-2	TRBD1	-	CASRAQGAQDYGYTF	TGTGCCAGCAGGGCACAGGGGGCGCAGGACTATGGCTACACCTTC
TRBV6-5	TRBJ1-1	-	-	CASSPPGGMSTEAFF	TGTGCCAGCAGCCCCCCCGGGGGGATGAGCACTGAAGCTTTCTTT
TRBV5-5	TRBJ1-1	-	few	CASSLIGGRMNTEAFF	TGTGCCAGCAGCTTGATCGGGGGGCGCATGAACACTGAAGCTTTCTTT
TRBV28	TRBJ1-4	-	-	CASSSGGFNEKLFF	TGTGCCAGCAGCTCGGGAGGTTTTAATGAAAAACTGTTTTTT
TRBV30	TRBJ2-5	-	few	CAWSVTRAGDQETQYF	TGTGCCTGGAGTGTAACGCGGGCTGGAGACCAAGAGACCCAGTACTTC
TRBV6-4	TRBJ2-5	TRBD2	once	CASTISWGGEETQYF	TGTGCCAGCACAATTTCTTGGGGGGGGGAAGAGACCCAGTACTTC
TRBV5-6	TRBJ2-1	TRBD2	-	CASNVRRTSGNNEQFF	TGTGCCAGCAACGTCCGCCGGACTAGCGGTAACAATGAGCAGTTCTTC
TRBV6-5	TRBJ1-2	TRBD1	-	CASRAQGAGGYTF	TGTGCCAGCAGAGCCCAGGGGGCAGGGGGCTACACCTTC
TRBV5-1	TRBJ2-3	TRBD2	-	CASSLWSGVSTDTQYF	TGTGCCAGCAGCTTGTGGAGCGGGGTCAGCACAGATACGCAGTATTTT
TRBV5-4	TRBJ2-1	TRBD2	once	CASSSPQRGGNEQFF	TGTGCCAGCAGCTCCCCCCAGCGGGGGGGCAATGAGCAGTTCTTC
TRBV18	TRBJ1-1	-	once	CASSPIAGEAFF	TGTGCCAGCTCGCCCATTGCGGGGGAAGCTTTCTTT
TRBV4-3	TRBJ2-3	-	-	CASSLSGPTDTQYF	TGCGCCAGCAGTCTAAGCGGGCCCACAGATACGCAGTATTTT
TRBV5-1	TRBJ1-5	-	-	CASSPGPNSNQPQHF	TGTGCCAGCAGTCCAGGGCCCAATAGCAATCAGCCCCAGCATTTT
TRBV9	TRBJ2-3	TRBD2	-	CASSALSSGNPDTQYF	TGTGCCAGCAGCGCCCTTTCTAGCGGGAATCCAGATACGCAGTATTTT
TRBV10-3	TRBJ1-1	TRBD1	-	CAINPGQGGTEAFF	TGTGCCATCAATCCGGGACAGGGGGGCACTGAAGCTTTCTTT
TRBV5-1	TRBJ1-6	TRBD1	-	CASSVGQNYNSPLHF	TGCGCCAGCAGCGTGGGACAGAATTATAATTCACCCCTCCACTTT
TRBV3-1/TRBV3-2	TRBJ2-1	TRBD1	few	CASNTGGSRNEQFF	TGTGCCAGCAACACAGGGGGATCAAGAAATGAGCAGTTCTTC
TRBV3-1/TRBV3-2	TRBJ1-1	-	-	CASSPRTRGTEAFF	TGTGCCAGCAGCCCCCGCACCCGGGGGACTGAAGCTTTCTTT
TRBV14	TRBJ2-2	-	-	CASSQVLQGVGELFF	TGTGCCAGCAGCCAAGTCCTACAGGGCGTCGGGGAGCTGTTTTTT
TRBV28	TRBJ1-6	-	-	CASTPDNRNNSPLHF	TGTGCCAGCACCCCGGACAACAGAAATAATTCACCCCTCCACTTT
TRBV9	TRBJ2-2	-	-	CASSVGGLNTGELFF	TGTGCCAGCAGCGTAGGGGGACTGAACACCGGGGAGCTGTTTTTT
TRBV7-2	TRBJ2-1	-	-	CASSLDPGGSYNEQFF	TGTGCCAGCAGCTTAGATCCCGGGGGCTCCTACAATGAGCAGTTCTTC